This is a list of T cell receptor beta chains from one sample in a study of neurological immune-mediated disorders. Each CDR3 protein gets one entry after TCRdb re-called the 5' RACE reads with MiXCR. The sample lists more than 50,000 distinct CDR3 sequences; around 3.8% were seen once. The sequenced sample was PBMCs. The receptor source for this set is a woman in her 50s with multiple sclerosis. Each CDR3 is given with its conserved first and last residue. Each record gives: J gene, V gene, D gene, clone size, CDR3 DNA, CDR3 protein. D genes are given only for firm matches. Size is stated for part of the rows, as once, few or many counts, or as a class when the clone is expanded.

j_gene: TRBJ2-5
v_gene: TRBV7-9
d_gene: .
abundance: many
CDR3nt: TGTGCCAGCAGCTCTGGAGCTACCCAGTACTTC
CDR3aa: CASSSGATQYF

j_gene: TRBJ2-1
v_gene: TRBV20-1
d_gene: TRBD2
abundance: many
CDR3nt: TGCAGTGCAGGAGCGGGAGGGAGCTCCTACAATGAGCAGTTCTTC
CDR3aa: CSAGAGGSSYNEQFF

j_gene: TRBJ1-5
v_gene: TRBV9
d_gene: .
abundance: many
CDR3nt: TGTGCCAGCAGCCCAAGGGGGGCCAATCAGCCCCAGCATTTT
CDR3aa: CASSPRGANQPQHF

j_gene: TRBJ2-5
v_gene: TRBV10-3
d_gene: TRBD2
abundance: many
CDR3nt: TGTGCCATCAGTGAGTCGACGGCTAGCGGGAATACCCAAGAGACCCAGTACTTC
CDR3aa: CAISESTASGNTQETQYF

j_gene: TRBJ1-1
v_gene: TRBV12-3/TRBV12-4
d_gene: TRBD1
abundance: many
CDR3nt: TGTGCCAGCAGTCTTGGGACAGCCACTGAAGCTTTCTTT
CDR3aa: CASSLGTATEAFF

j_gene: TRBJ2-7
v_gene: TRBV4-3
d_gene: .
abundance: few
CDR3nt: TGCGCCAGCAGCCAACTGGAAAGCTCCTACGAGCAGTACTTC
CDR3aa: CASSQLESSYEQYF

j_gene: TRBJ1-2
v_gene: TRBV7-8
d_gene: .
abundance: many
CDR3nt: TGTGCCAGCAGCCGAGCGGCAGGGCAAGGGGATGGCTACACCTTC
CDR3aa: CASSRAAGQGDGYTF

j_gene: TRBJ2-2
v_gene: TRBV5-1
d_gene: TRBD2
abundance: many
CDR3nt: TGCGCCAGCAGCTCCCTAGCGGGAGGCTCGGGCGGGGAGCTGTTTTTT
CDR3aa: CASSSLAGGSGGELFF

j_gene: TRBJ2-5
v_gene: TRBV14
d_gene: TRBD1
abundance: .
CDR3nt: TGTGCCAGCAGCCAAGTGGGGACAGGATCGGAGACCCAGTACTTC
CDR3aa: CASSQVGTGSETQYF

j_gene: TRBJ1-5
v_gene: TRBV4-2
d_gene: .
abundance: many
CDR3nt: TGTGCCAGCAGCCAAGGGGATGTCGGCGATCAGCCCCAGCATTTT
CDR3aa: CASSQGDVGDQPQHF

j_gene: TRBJ2-4
v_gene: TRBV19
d_gene: .
abundance: few
CDR3nt: TGTGCCAGTAGTGTCAGGGGATTAGCCAAAAACATTCAGTACTTC
CDR3aa: CASSVRGLAKNIQYF

j_gene: TRBJ2-7
v_gene: TRBV20-1
d_gene: TRBD2
abundance: few
CDR3nt: TGCAGTGCTAGAGATTTGTTAAGGGGACTAGGGCTTTACGAGCAGTACTTC
CDR3aa: CSARDLLRGLGLYEQYF

j_gene: TRBJ1-1
v_gene: TRBV5-1
d_gene: .
abundance: many
CDR3nt: TGCGCCAGCAGCTTGGCACACCTGGCGAACACTGAAGCTTTCTTT
CDR3aa: CASSLAHLANTEAFF

j_gene: TRBJ2-7
v_gene: TRBV5-1
d_gene: TRBD2
abundance: many
CDR3nt: TGCGCCAGCAGCCCCTTAGGAGCGGGAGGTATTAGTGAGCAGTACTTC
CDR3aa: CASSPLGAGGISEQYF

j_gene: TRBJ1-5
v_gene: TRBV5-1
d_gene: .
abundance: many
CDR3nt: TGCGCCAGCAGCTTGGAGGTTGAGGGTCAGCCCCAGCATTTT
CDR3aa: CASSLEVEGQPQHF

j_gene: TRBJ2-1
v_gene: TRBV2
d_gene: .
abundance: many
CDR3nt: TGTGCCAGCAGTGGAGGGCAGTTCTTC
CDR3aa: CASSGGQFF